This T cell receptor (beta chain) was sequenced during a study of T cell responses to AZD1222 COVID-19 vaccine (dated by TCRdb to about 2021). As for the study more broadly: AZD1222 recipients with second doses at about 4 weeks or about 12 weeks were pooled, because spike-specific TCR depth and breadth did not differ between schedules. TCR sequencing covered over 230 trial participants: about 210 given two doses of AZD1222 and 26 given two doses of MenACWY control vaccine. Trial participants were enrolled by age into 18-55, 56-69 and 70-plus year subgroups, with roughly 160, 29 and 62 TCR-sequenced participants respectively.

As concerns this clone: Its antigen is not yet known. No base qualities exist here, and no much larger clone lies one base off it.

The CDR3 covers 12 residues, taking in both the cysteine and the phenylalanine. The CDR3 DNA has 36 bases and is translated from base 1. Sequences MNHEY (CDR1) and SMNVEV (CDR2) are obtained from the germline V gene (reference sequence). Trimming takes 6 bases from V and 6 bases from J, and the germline ends sit 9 bases apart. Summary of the overall study and its limitations: Nearly half of unique spike-specific TCRs reportedly recognized epitopes outside regions mutated in the B.1.351 and B.1.1.7 variants. Conclusions about previously exposed vaccinees are limited, since just six or seven AZD1222 recipients were seropositive for SARS-CoV-2 at baseline. The whole spike protein was spanned by vaccine-associated CD4 TCRs, and dominant responses were seen in regions 160-218 and 743-854. A significant rise in spike-specific TCR breadth and depth was observed after two AZD1222 doses relative to day 0 and relative to MenACWY recipients. The 56-69-year group was small, and its depth increase did not reach significance, likely because of low power. Participants were mostly white British and included more females than males, and it was suggested by the authors that clonal diversity may have been underestimated. Because no day 14 peak-response samples were available, repertoires were characterized only after the peak T cell response.

The sample's time point label, decoded: baseline before first vaccination. Samples from vaccinated people were obtained from the UK trials COV001 and COV002, which included a single-blind randomized controlled phase 2/3 trial of AZD1222 (ChAdOx1 nCoV-19) in healthy adults. For TCRbeta chain sequencing, PBMC samples were collected from trial participants at day 0 and at day 28 after the second dose. The CDR3 regions of human TCRbeta chains were analyzed by immunosequencing. The study's own analysis went as follows. TCRs in the repertoires were matched against a reference library of SARS-CoV-2-specific TCRs that had been generated with the MIRA antigen-specificity platform. Breadth was defined as the fraction of unique TCRs that were SARS-CoV-2-associated, and depth was defined as the fraction of total T cells that were SARS-CoV-2-associated. Using the MIRA data, each spike-specific TCR was mapped to the spike region that the TCR reacts to and placed in a CD4 or CD8 class. Log10-transformed breadth and depth values were compared by one-way ANOVA with Sidak's multiple comparisons tests. In its TCRdb copy, this immuneACCESS table keeps in-frame sequences only and misses some clones. Where compared with another copy, unresolved V genes explain less than half of these, and the others have no known cause. The DNA was the basis for D and trimming; V, J and clone size are from that table. Across this sample there are 90,000 to 150,000 clones, with less than 90% seen only once. The ten largest make up 2% to 3% of the sample.

This TCR was sampled from an adult in good health. The sequences come from peripheral blood, collected on day 0 of AZD1222 vaccination. The chain was built from TRBV27 and TRBJ2-1; TRBD2 is a weak D gene call, 6 bases matching. Here the CDR3 is given as CASSGGVNEQFF. The nucleotide sequence is TGTGCCAGCAGCGGAGGGGTCAATGAGCAGTTCTTC.